Following are 18 T cell receptor beta chains from one sample sequenced in a study of blood T cell repertoires in COVID-19. Using immunoSEQ multiplex PCR, the repertoire was profiled, and TCRdb retains in-frame clones only, with some absent. Here the sample spans a few hundred thousand clones, approximately 86% being singletons. Sequencing input: peripheral blood. These receptors all come from a human donor in a cohort sampled during active COVID-19.

The rearrangement joins TRBV4-3 to TRBJ1-1; 9 positions match TRBD1. The CDR3 has 15 residues. The V gene end was trimmed by 4 bases and the J gene end by 5 bases; junction bases not matched to a gene: 8. CDR1 is LGHNA and CDR2 is YSLEER in the germline V gene. Here the CDR3 DNA reads TGCGCCAGCAGCCCCGACAGGGGGTTGAGTACTGAAGCTTTCTTT. It encodes CASSPDRGLSTEAFF.

This clone showed up just once. This chain connects TRBV7-9 to TRBJ1-2; 9 bases agree with TRBD1. The J segment lost 7 bases and the V segment lost 3 bases, leaving 6 bases of the junction unmatched. This CDR3 has 14 residues. The germline gives CDR1 SEHNR, CDR2 FQNEAQ (reference sequence). The CDR3 spells CASSFGGQGGGYTF. For the CDR3, the DNA is TGTGCCAGCAGCTTCGGGGGACAGGGAGGTGGCTACACCTTC.

V usage is TRBV18 and J usage is TRBJ1-1; tentatively, D is TRBD1 (5 bases). Germline values: CDR1 KGHSH, CDR2 LQKENI. The CDR3 contains 19 residues. Between the trimmed V and J ends, which lost 2 bases and 0 bases, there was a span of 22 bases. The CDR3 sequence is CASSPWAWGGEGVNTEAFF. The CDR3 DNA reads TGTGCCAGCTCACCATGGGCTTGGGGGGGTGAAGGGGTGAACACTGAAGCTTTCTTT. Combining the CDR3 with reference TRBV18 and TRBJ1-1 gives the whole variable domain NAGVMQNPRHLVRRRGQEARLRCSPMKGHSHVYWYRQLPEEGLKFMVYLQKENIIDESGMPKERFSAEFPKEGPSILRIQQVVRGDSAAYFCASSPWAWGGEGVNTEAFFGQGTRLTVV.

The chain combines TRBV27 with TRBJ1-1; D remains unclear. Germline V gene sequence: CDR1 MNHEY, CDR2 SMNVEV (reference sequence). Trimming removed 1 base from V and 7 bases from J, with 10 bases in between. The CDR3 spans 13 residues. The CDR3 region has the DNA TGTGCCAGCAGTTTATATTTCGGGAGTGAAGCTTTCTTT. Amino acid sequence: CASSLYFGSEAFF.

The chain has TRBV15 and TRBJ2-7, with D hard to call. The CDR3 runs 14 residues. Germline loops: CDR1 LNHNV, CDR2 YYDKDF (reference sequence). Trimming cost V 5 bases and J 4 bases, with 15 bases left between them. The CDR3 DNA reads TGTGCCACCAGCCGAGCTCCAGCCGGGTACGAGCAGTACTTC. As protein: CATSRAPAGYEQYF.

The rearrangement links TRBV5-4 to TRBJ2-6; 10 bases match TRBD1. This CDR3 has 19 amino acids. V shed 0 bases, J shed 0 bases, and the junction held 6 bases outside the gene matches. CDR1 is SGHNT, CDR2 YYREEE, per germline (reference sequence). In DNA, the CDR3 is TGTGCCAGCAGCTTGGTGTGGGGACAGGGGCCCTCTGGGGCCAACGTCCTGACTTTC. Translated: CASSLVWGQGPSGANVLTF. The whole variable domain, remainder taken from reference TRBV5-4 and TRBJ2-6, is ETGVTQSPTHLIKTRGQQVTLRCSSQSGHNTVSWYQQALGQGPQFIFQYYREEENGRGNFPPRFSGLQFPNYSSELNVNALELDDSALYLCASSLVWGQGPSGANVLTFGAGSRLTVL.

The gene calls are TRBV10-3 and TRBJ2-7, with 7 bases fitting TRBD2. After removal of 2 bases from V and 1 base from J, the junction contained 5 bases not matched to a gene. The CDR3 contains 15 residues. The germline V gene encodes CDR1 ENHRY and CDR2 SYGVKD. In nucleotides, the CDR3 is TGTGCCATCAGTGAGAATCCAGCGGGATCCTACGAGCAGTACTTC. Residues: CAISENPAGSYEQYF.

This chain connects TRBV11-2 to TRBJ2-7, with 10 positions matching TRBD2. The junction had 2 bases not matched to a gene; V was cut back by 5 bases and J by 1 base. CDR1 is SGHAT, CDR2 FQNNGV, per germline. This CDR3 is built from 14 residues. The CDR3 reads CASSAGLASYEQYF. DNA for the CDR3: TGTGCCAGCAGCGCGGGACTAGCGTCCTACGAGCAGTACTTC.

Note on this clone: The sample carries other DNA sequences with the same CDR3. The genes are TRBV30 and TRBJ1-2; no clear D. CDR1 and CDR2 (germline): GTSNPN, SVGIG (reference sequence). The V gene lost 2 bases and the J gene lost 8 bases, with 9 bases spanning the gap. The CDR3 is 11 residues long. The CDR3 DNA reads as TGTGCCTGGAGTACGGGCGGGGGCTACACCTTC. Its translation is CAWSTGGGYTF.

This chain connects TRBV19 to TRBJ2-7, with 8 bases fitting TRBD1. CDR3 length equals 14 residues. With V trimmed by 4 bases and J by 7 bases, 9 bases remained unmatched. The germline V gene encodes CDR1 LNHDA and CDR2 SQIVND (reference sequence). The CDR3, as DNA: TGTGCCAGTAGTACCCGGGGGACAGGCACTGAGCAGTACTTC. It codes for CASSTRGTGTEQYF.

This clone came up once. The chain has TRBV6-6 and TRBJ1-6; 8 nucleotides line up with TRBD1. Germline lookup yields CDR1 MNHNY and CDR2 SVGAGI (reference sequence). The CDR3 consists of 15 residues. V was clipped by 6 bases and J by 7 bases; unmatched bases: 8. The CDR3 spells CASSQLDRGNSPLHF. The CDR3 bases are TGTGCCAGCAGCCAACTTGACAGGGGAAATTCACCCCTCCACTTT.

The chain links TRBV30 to TRBJ1-5; no firm D call. CDR3 length equals 17 residues. V gave up 3 bases and J gave up 1 base, with 19 bases separating them. The germline V gene encodes CDR1 GTSNPN and CDR2 SVGIG (reference sequence). The CDR3 coding sequence is TGTGCCTGGAGCCAATCGAGGCTCCGGAGGAGCAATCAGCCCCAGCATTTT. Amino acid sequence: CAWSQSRLRRSNQPQHF.

The J gene is TRBJ2-7, the V gene TRBV5-4, with 13 bases fitting TRBD2. CDR1 SGHNT and CDR2 YYREEE come from the germline V gene (reference sequence). The CDR3 is 16 amino acids. V was pared by 4 bases and J by 3 bases, with 7 bases of the junction left unmatched. CDR3 loop: CASSPGLAGRVYEQYF. The CDR3 nucleotides read TGTGCCAGCAGCCCGGGACTAGCGGGAAGAGTCTACGAGCAGTACTTC.

The chain couples TRBV23-1 to TRBJ2-5; TRBD2 might be the D (7 bases). TRBV23-1 is an ORF; its function is uncertain. This CDR3 comprises 15 residues. Deletions cut 6 bases from V and 6 bases from J, with 20 bases between. CDR3 protein: CASRAPEGEGKTQYF. Written as DNA, the CDR3 is TGCGCCAGCAGGGCCCCTGAGGGGGAGGGAAAGACCCAGTACTTC.

The rearrangement joins TRBV28 to TRBJ2-1; TRBD2 matches 14 bases. From germline, CDR1 is MDHEN and CDR2 SYDVKM. After removal of 5 bases from V and 6 bases from J, the junction contained 15 bases not matched to a gene. The CDR3 is 19 amino acids. The CDR3 nucleotides read TGTGCCAGCAGTCCCCCCCTGGGACTAGCGGGAGTAGAGGGCAATGAGCAGTTCTTC. The encoded protein is CASSPPLGLAGVEGNEQFF.

This clone has a single count. V is TRBV28 and J is TRBJ2-7; 8 positions match TRBD2. This CDR3 spans 14 amino acids. The V gene's germline CDR1 is MDHEN and CDR2 SYDVKM. With 9 bases clipped from V and 1 base from J, the junction kept 8 bases outside the gene matches. In DNA form, the CDR3 reads TGTGCCAGTCGTTGGACTAGCAATTCCTACGAGCAGTACTTC. This gives the protein CASRWTSNSYEQYF.

This clone was recorded once. V is TRBV6-2 or TRBV6-3 and J is TRBJ1-2; 8 bases are shared with TRBD1. Losses at the gene ends were 5 bases for V and 3 bases for J; bases not matched to a gene: 2. Germline V CDR1 and CDR2: MNHEY, SVGEGT. The CDR3 loop spans 13 amino acids. This CDR3 reads CASSGTGDYGYTF. The CDR3 coding sequence is TGTGCCAGCAGTGGGACAGGCGACTATGGCTACACCTTC.

In regard to this clone: At one end, the junction sequence differs from germline, possibly due to a read error. This chain links TRBV9 with TRBJ2-3, with a weak D call TRBD2 (5 bases). The germline V gene encodes CDR1 SGDLS and CDR2 YYNGEE. The CDR3 loop spans 14 amino acids. CDR3 DNA: TGTGCCGGCAGTGGCGGGTCCAGCACAGATACGCAGTATTTT. Its translation: CAGSGGSSTDTQYF.